This paragraph reports one T cell receptor (beta chain). Its antigen is unknown. This record comes from a study of monozygotic twins with inflammatory bowel disease (dated by TCRdb to about 2019). At the level of the whole study: In total, 28 monozygotic twin pairs made up the full study: 19 Danish pairs, all IBD-discordant, plus nine German pairs, of which four were IBD-concordant and five were IBD-discordant. Disease-associated traits were sought mainly through comparisons between IBD patients and their genetically identical healthy co-twins within discordant pairs. Each individual had, on average, about 151 000 unique TCRalpha sequences and 181 000 unique TCRbeta sequences available for analysis.

Based on the germline V gene (reference sequence), the CDR1 and CDR2 sequences are LNHDA and SQIVND. The cysteine opens and the phenylalanine closes a CDR3 of 13 amino acids. Only the protein is on record. Libraries were prepared through 5' RACE. The input for every TCR library was approximately 3,500 ng of total RNA. For each sample, cDNA synthesis was carried out in eight separate reactions using SMARTScribe reverse transcriptase. During cDNA synthesis, template switching was used to introduce unique molecular identifiers that contained a 6-nucleotide sample barcode. Two nested PCRs of roughly 15 and 9 cycles amplified the TCRalpha and TCRbeta cDNA, and bead purification followed each PCR. Before amplification, the cDNA was treated with uracil DNA-glycosylase and purified using the QIAquick PCR purification kit. In the second PCR, Illumina TruSeq-compatible adapters and sample-specific barcodes were added. TapeStation and Qubit were used to check library quality and concentration, and 5 ng of each library was pooled. Pooled libraries were sequenced on an Illumina HiSeq2500 single-index Rapid Run with 2 x 100 bp reads and custom sequencing primers. On the study's bioinformatics: MiGEC version 1.2.6 was used for UMI-based consensus assembly to correct PCR and sequencing errors. V(D)J alignment, clonotype assembly and CDR3 extraction were performed with MiXCR version 2.1.1. To normalise gene usage, clonotype sharing and MAIT/NKT TCR abundance, the top 1000, 10 000 and 20 000 clonotypes in each sample were analysed. Diversity was computed as the inverse Simpson index with the vegan R package after downsampling to 27 000 UMIs. Paired Mann-Whitney U tests were applied to discordant twin pairs, and Benjamini-Hochberg correction was used for multiple testing. The reads were reprocessed in TCRdb, with one entry per CDR3 protein sequence and no accompanying DNA. It is TCRdb's table, rather than the study itself, that gives the V and J calls and clone size. The table kept for this sample lists 120,000 to 150,000 distinct CDR3 sequences. Jointly, the top ten make up less than 2.5% of the sample.

General conclusions and limits of the study: No single strong signal or clonotype linked to IBD turned up in the results, so the idea that one exists was not supported. Measured by the inverse Simpson index, TCRbeta repertoire diversity was lower in IBD patients than in their healthy co-twins. Fewer clonotypes were shared with other individuals by IBD patients than by healthy twins, most markedly in patients showing signs of disease activity. The analysis was unable to tell different T cell subtypes apart. Differing immunosuppressive treatments among patients may have added background noise and inter-individual variability to the repertoires. Concordant and discordant twins showed no difference in repertoire similarity, possibly because of limited statistical power.

From each donor, a roughly 2.5 ml peripheral blood sample was drawn into PAXgene tubes and stored at -80 degrees C. Without any T cell sorting, total RNA was extracted from whole blood using the PAXgene blood miRNA kit on an automated QIAcube. Peripheral blood from monozygotic twin pairs who were concordant or discordant for inflammatory bowel disease underwent deep TCRalpha and TCRbeta repertoire profiling using unique molecular barcoding. Smoking habits were recorded for all twin pairs, with individuals classified as current, former or never smokers. The sample consisted of blood. The chain couples TRBV19 to TRBJ2-1; checking the TCRdb D call of TRBD2 is not possible without DNA. This sequence originates from a human donor with ulcerative colitis or Crohn's disease, or a healthy co-twin of an affected twin (not recorded which). The CDR3 protein: CASSMAGYNEQFF.